This T cell receptor beta chain is drawn from a study of cytomegalovirus exposure and HLA in healthy donors. For the study at large: There were over 350 genotyped donors. Of these, roughly 80% fell in the genetic ancestry cluster associated with self-reported Caucasian donors. General observations from the study: Testing in vitro showed three CMV-associated chains specific for CMV antigens.

Concerning this clone itself: Its matching antigen is unknown.

A multiplex PCR was run with 60 Vbeta primers and 13 Jbeta primers. The protocol was immunoSEQ multiplex PCR, while the TCRdb copy is restricted to in-frame clones and leaves out a portion. The sample lists 150,000 to 200,000 clones, 82% seen once, with around 0.91% in the top ten. CDR1 and CDR2 from the germline V gene are SGHRS and YFSETQ. V was pared by 0 bases and J by 6 bases, with 13 bases between. The CDR3 has 14 amino acids. Sequenced material: PBMCs. J is TRBJ2-7 and V is TRBV5-1, with D uncertain. The origin of this receptor is a girl aged 2-15 years in good health and CMV-seropositive. The CDR3 loop is CASSLANPSAEQYF. The CDR3 DNA reads TGCGCCAGCAGCTTGGCCAACCCGAGCGCCGAGCAGTACTTC.